These 14 T cell receptor beta chains came from one sample sequenced in a study of vaccination effects on CD4 cells after COVID-19. ViraFEST assay sequencing came after antigen-specific CD4+ T cells were expanded with viral peptide pools. With 9 to 11 days of culture completed, CD4+ T cells were isolated. Among the vaccine recipients, none had a prior SARS-CoV-2 infection, and nucleocapsid antibodies were negative. Clones were read by immunoSEQ multiplex PCR, and TCRdb kept only the in-frame ones, dropping some. Here the sample spans under 25,000 clones, approximately 81% being singletons. Antigens of these TCRs are unknown. The specimen was CD4+ T cells from PBMCs cultured with HCoV-NL63 spike peptides, collected before COVID-19 vaccination. These receptors were taken from a human donor who received a COVID-19 vaccine.

The chain uses TRBV30 and TRBJ2-4, with D perhaps being TRBD1 or TRBD2 (6 bases each). This CDR3 spans 12 amino acids. CDR1 and CDR2 from the germline V gene are GTSNPN and SVGIG (reference sequence). V was trimmed by 3 bases and J by 7 bases, leaving 10 bases between them. This chain's CDR3 is CAWRGGGNIQYF. CDR3 nucleotide sequence: TGTGCCTGGAGGGGGGGCGGTAACATTCAGTACTTC.

Concerning this clone itself: Other DNA sequences in this specimen translate into the identical CDR3. The J gene is TRBJ1-2, the V gene TRBV12-3 or TRBV12-4, with D tentatively TRBD1 (6 bases). This CDR3 comprises 12 residues. V gave up 3 bases and J gave up 5 bases, with 7 bases separating them. DNA of the CDR3: TGTGCCAGCAGTTTGAGGGGGTATGGCTACACCTTC. Translating it yields CASSLRGYGYTF.

This chain joins TRBV19 and TRBJ2-2, with D unresolved. Trimming took off 7 bases at V and 5 bases at J, with 11 bases between the two ends. CDR1 and CDR2 from the germline V gene are LNHDA and SQIVND (reference sequence). CDR3 length equals 13 residues. CDR3 region: CASKGPQTGELFF. The CDR3 nucleotides read TGTGCCAGTAAGGGTCCGCAAACCGGGGAGCTGTTTTTT.

The chain's CDR3 is CASSRSGRGGETQYF. CDR3 DNA sequence: TGTGCCAGCAGCCGTAGCGGGAGGGGTGGGGAGACCCAGTACTTC. The chain joins TRBV2 to TRBJ2-5; 11 bases are shared with TRBD2. After removal of 6 bases from V and 5 bases from J, the junction contained 8 bases not matched to a gene. The germline V gene has CDR1 SNHLY and CDR2 FYNNEI. The CDR3 runs to 15 residues. The whole variable domain, filled in from reference TRBV2 and TRBJ2-5, reads EPEVTQTPSHQVTQMGQEVILRCVPISNHLYFYWYRQILGQKVEFLVSFYNNEISEKSEIFDDQFSVERPDGSNFTLKIRSTKLEDSAMYFCASSRSGRGGETQYFGPGTRLLVL.

CDR3 in amino acids: CASSPTDRDYEQYF. The CDR3 nucleotides are TGTGCCAGCAGCCCAACCGACCGGGACTACGAGCAGTACTTC. J is TRBJ2-7 and V is TRBV6-5; TRBD2 is a possible D gene (5 bases). The germline V and J ends were trimmed by 6 bases and 3 bases, with 15 bases remaining between them. Germline V gene data show CDR1 as MNHEY and CDR2 as SVGAGI. The CDR3 consists of 14 residues.

The rearrangement joins TRBV12-3 or TRBV12-4 to TRBJ2-7; possibly TRBD1 for D (5 bases). The CDR3 totals 12 residues. The V and J ends lost 2 bases and 6 bases respectively, with 8 bases between them. The CDR3 loop reads CASSLWGLEQYF. The DNA of the CDR3 is TGTGCCAGCAGTTTATGGGGCCTCGAGCAGTACTTC.

The chain employs TRBV27 and TRBJ1-5, with D uncertain. Germline-derived CDR1 and CDR2 are MNHEY and SMNVEV (reference sequence). The V end lost 0 bases, the J end lost 5 bases, and 8 bases lay between the germline ends. The CDR3 length is 14 residues. The CDR3 DNA follows: TGTGCCAGCAGTTTATCGGAAACCGATCAGCCCCAGCATTTT. It codes for CASSLSETDQPQHF.

The genes are TRBV19 and TRBJ2-2, with a tentative D call TRBD1 (6 bases). Germline values: CDR1 LNHDA, CDR2 SQIVND (reference sequence). V was trimmed by 10 bases and J by 6 bases, leaving 24 bases between them. The CDR3 contains 16 residues. The CDR3 is CAIKTGPAERAGELFF. For the CDR3, the DNA is TGTGCCATTAAAACAGGGCCCGCCGAACGCGCCGGGGAGCTGTTTTTT.

The chain employs TRBV18 and TRBJ2-3, with no clear D. The V end was cut by 3 bases, the J end by 4 bases, with 11 bases between. Germline lookup yields CDR1 KGHSH and CDR2 LQKENI. The CDR3 is 14 residues long. This CDR3 reads CASSPGSSPDTQYF. The CDR3 nucleotides are TGTGCCAGCTCACCCGGAAGTTCCCCAGATACGCAGTATTTT.

V is TRBV12-3 or TRBV12-4 and J is TRBJ2-7, with D perhaps given as TRBD1 or TRBD2 (5 bases each). This CDR3 has 12 residues. The V end lost 6 bases, the J end lost 12 bases, and 18 bases lay between the germline ends. The CDR3 reads CASSWTGTPGYF. CDR3 sequence (DNA): TGTGCCAGCAGCTGGACCGGGACCCCCGGGTACTTC.

The CDR3: CASSLVPLEGQPQHF. The CDR3 bases are TGTGCCAGCAGCTTGGTGCCGTTGGAGGGGCAGCCCCAGCATTTT. J is TRBJ1-5 and V is TRBV5-8; maybe TRBD1 (5 bases). This CDR3 spans 15 amino acids. V lost 0 bases, J lost 7 bases, and 14 bases lay in between. From germline, CDR1 is SGHTS and CDR2 YDEGEE.

The V and J genes are TRBV18 and TRBJ2-3; D is perhaps TRBD2 (6 bases). The ends were cut back, 1 base at V and 0 bases at J, with 11 bases in the middle. Per the germline V gene, CDR1 is KGHSH and CDR2 is LQKENI. The CDR3 length is 16 residues. As DNA, the CDR3 is TGTGCCAGCTCACCACGGTTGCGGGGTAGCACAGATACGCAGTATTTT. Protein sequence: CASSPRLRGSTDTQYF.

The gene calls are TRBV5-1 and TRBJ1-1; TRBD1 might be the D (6 bases). The CDR3 has 15 residues. V was cut by 0 bases and J by 7 bases, with 16 bases left in between. Per the germline V gene, CDR1 is SGHRS and CDR2 is YFSETQ. This chain's CDR3 is CASSLVLSGGGEAFF. Written as DNA, the CDR3 is TGCGCCAGCAGCTTGGTCCTATCGGGGGGCGGTGAAGCTTTCTTT. Full variable domain (missing parts from reference TRBV5-1 and TRBJ1-1): KAGVTQTPRYLIKTRGQQVTLSCSPISGHRSVSWYQQTPGQGLQFLFEYFSETQRNKGNFPGRFSGRQFSNSRSEMNVSTLELGDSALYLCASSLVLSGGGEAFFGQGTRLTVV.

This chain connects TRBV2 to TRBJ1-1; no clear D. The CDR3 is made up of 12 amino acids. V was clipped by 8 bases and J by 6 bases, with 13 bases between them. Germline V gives CDR1 SNHLY, CDR2 FYNNEI. CDR3 region: CASLYEGSEAFF. CDR3 in DNA: TGTGCCAGCCTCTATGAGGGATCTGAAGCTTTCTTT.